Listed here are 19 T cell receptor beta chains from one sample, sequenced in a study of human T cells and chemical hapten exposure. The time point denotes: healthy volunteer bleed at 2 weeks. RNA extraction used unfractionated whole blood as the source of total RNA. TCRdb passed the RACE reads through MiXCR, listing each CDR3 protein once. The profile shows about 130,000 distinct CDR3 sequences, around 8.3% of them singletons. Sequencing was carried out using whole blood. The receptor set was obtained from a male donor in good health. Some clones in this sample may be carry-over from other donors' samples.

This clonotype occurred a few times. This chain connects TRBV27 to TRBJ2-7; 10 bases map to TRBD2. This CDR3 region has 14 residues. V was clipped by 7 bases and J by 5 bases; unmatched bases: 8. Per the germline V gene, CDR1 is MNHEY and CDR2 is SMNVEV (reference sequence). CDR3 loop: CASNIAGGPHEQYF. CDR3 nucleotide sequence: TGTGCCAGCAACATAGCGGGGGGCCCCCACGAGCAGTACTTC.

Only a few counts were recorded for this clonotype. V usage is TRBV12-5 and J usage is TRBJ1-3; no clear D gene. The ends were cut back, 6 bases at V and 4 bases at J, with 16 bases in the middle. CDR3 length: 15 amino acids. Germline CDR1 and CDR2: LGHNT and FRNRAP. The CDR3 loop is CASGPVWVRGNTIYF. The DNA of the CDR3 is TGTGCTAGTGGCCCTGTTTGGGTCCGGGGAAACACCATATATTTT. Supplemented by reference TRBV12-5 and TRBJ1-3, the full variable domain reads DARVTQTPRHKVTEMGQEVTMRCQPILGHNTVFWYRQTMMQGLELLAYFRNRAPLDDSGMPKDRFSAEMPDATLATLKIQPSEPRDSAVYFCASGPVWVRGNTIYFGEGSWLTVV.

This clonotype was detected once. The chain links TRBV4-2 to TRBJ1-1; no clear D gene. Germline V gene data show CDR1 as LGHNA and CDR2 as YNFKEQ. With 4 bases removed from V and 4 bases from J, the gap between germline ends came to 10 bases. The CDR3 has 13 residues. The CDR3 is CASSRRSPTEAFF. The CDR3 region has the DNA TGTGCCAGCAGCCGACGATCCCCCACTGAAGCTTTCTTT.

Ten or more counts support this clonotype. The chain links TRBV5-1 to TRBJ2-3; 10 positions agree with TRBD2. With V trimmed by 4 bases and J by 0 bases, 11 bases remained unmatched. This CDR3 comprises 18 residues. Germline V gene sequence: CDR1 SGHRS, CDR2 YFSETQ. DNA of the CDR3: TGCGCCAGCAGCCGCGGACTAGCGGTTTACTCTAGCACAGATACGCAGTATTTT. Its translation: CASSRGLAVYSSTDTQYF.

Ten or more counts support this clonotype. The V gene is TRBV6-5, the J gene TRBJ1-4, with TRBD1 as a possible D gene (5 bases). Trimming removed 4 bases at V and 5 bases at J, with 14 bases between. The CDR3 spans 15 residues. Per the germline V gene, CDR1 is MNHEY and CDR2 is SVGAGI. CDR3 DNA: TGTGCCAGCAGTTCCGTGGGGGGGAAAAATGAAAAACTGTTTTTT. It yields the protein CASSSVGGKNEKLFF.

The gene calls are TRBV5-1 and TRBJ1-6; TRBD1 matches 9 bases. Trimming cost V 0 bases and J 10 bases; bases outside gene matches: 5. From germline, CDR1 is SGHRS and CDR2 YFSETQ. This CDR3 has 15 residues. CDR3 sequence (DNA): TGCGCCAGCAGCTTGGGGGGACAGGGCCGCTCACCCCTCCACTTT. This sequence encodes CASSLGGQGRSPLHF.

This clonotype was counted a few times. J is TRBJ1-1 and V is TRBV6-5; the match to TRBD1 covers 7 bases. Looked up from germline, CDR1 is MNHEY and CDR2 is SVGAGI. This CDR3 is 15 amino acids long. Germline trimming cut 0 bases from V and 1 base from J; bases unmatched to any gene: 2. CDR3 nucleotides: TGTGCCAGCAGTTACTCCACAGGGGCGAACACTGAAGCTTTCTTT. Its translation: CASSYSTGANTEAFF.

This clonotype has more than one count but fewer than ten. The CDR3 reads CSVESGLGTTEAFF. Written as DNA, the CDR3 is TGCAGCGTTGAATCGGGACTGGGAACCACTGAAGCTTTCTTT. The rearrangement joins TRBV29-1 to TRBJ1-1; D possibly corresponds to TRBD1 (5 bases). The germline V gene encodes CDR1 SQVTM and CDR2 ANQGSEA. The germline V and J ends were trimmed by 2 bases and 4 bases, with 14 bases remaining between them. The CDR3 extends over 14 amino acids.

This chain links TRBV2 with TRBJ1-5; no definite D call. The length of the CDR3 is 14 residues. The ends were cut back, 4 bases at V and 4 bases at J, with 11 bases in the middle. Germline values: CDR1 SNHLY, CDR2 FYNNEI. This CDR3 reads CASSVLAPNQPQHF. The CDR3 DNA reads TGTGCCAGCAGTGTGTTAGCTCCAAATCAGCCCCAGCATTTT.

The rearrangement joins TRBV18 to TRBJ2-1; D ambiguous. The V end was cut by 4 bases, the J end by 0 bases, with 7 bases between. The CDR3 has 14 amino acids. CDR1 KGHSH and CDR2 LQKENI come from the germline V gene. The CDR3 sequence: CASSRSSSYNEQFF. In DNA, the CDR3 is TGTGCCAGCTCACGTAGCAGCTCCTACAATGAGCAGTTCTTC.

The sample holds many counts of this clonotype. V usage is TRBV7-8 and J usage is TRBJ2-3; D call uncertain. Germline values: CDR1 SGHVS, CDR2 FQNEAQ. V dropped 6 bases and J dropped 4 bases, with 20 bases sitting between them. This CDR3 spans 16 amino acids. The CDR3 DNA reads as TGTGCCAGCAGTTTCCGGGCCGGCGACTCTGCAGATACGCAGTATTTT. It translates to CASSFRAGDSADTQYF. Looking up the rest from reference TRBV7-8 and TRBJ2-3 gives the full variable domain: GAGVSQSPRYKVAKRGQDVALRCDPISGHVSLFWYQQALGQGPEFLTYFQNEAQLDKSGLPSDRFFAERPEGSVSTLKIQRTQQEDSAVYLCASSFRAGDSADTQYFGPGTRLTVL.

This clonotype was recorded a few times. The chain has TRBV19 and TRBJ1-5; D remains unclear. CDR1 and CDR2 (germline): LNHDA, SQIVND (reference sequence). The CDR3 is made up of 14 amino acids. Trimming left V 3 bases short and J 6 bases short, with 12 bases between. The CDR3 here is CASSMERSGQPQHF. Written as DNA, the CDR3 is TGTGCCAGTAGTATGGAAAGAAGCGGTCAGCCCCAGCATTTT. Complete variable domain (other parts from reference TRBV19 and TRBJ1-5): DGGITQSPKYLFRKEGQNVTLSCEQNLNHDAMYWYRQDPGQGLRLIYYSQIVNDFQKGDIAEGYSVSREKKESFPLTVTSAQKNPTAFYLCASSMERSGQPQHFGDGTRLSIL.

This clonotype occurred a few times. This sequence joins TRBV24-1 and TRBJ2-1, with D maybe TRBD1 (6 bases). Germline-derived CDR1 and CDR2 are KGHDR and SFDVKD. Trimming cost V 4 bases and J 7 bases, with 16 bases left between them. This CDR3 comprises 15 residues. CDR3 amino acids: CATSEGFQGTNEQFF. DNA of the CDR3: TGTGCCACCAGTGAGGGGTTTCAGGGGACGAATGAGCAGTTCTTC.

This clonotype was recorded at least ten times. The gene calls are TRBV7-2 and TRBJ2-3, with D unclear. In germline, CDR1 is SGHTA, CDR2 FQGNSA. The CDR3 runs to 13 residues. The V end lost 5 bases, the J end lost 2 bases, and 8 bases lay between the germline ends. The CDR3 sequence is CASSTPTTDTQYF. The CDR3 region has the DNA TGTGCCAGCAGCACACCGACCACAGATACGCAGTATTTT.

The CDR3 DNA reads TGCAGCGTTAACAGGAACATGAACACTGAAGCTTTCTTT. Protein: CSVNRNMNTEAFF. This chain links TRBV29-1 with TRBJ1-1, with D perhaps matching TRBD1 (5 bases). Trimming left V 5 bases short and J 0 bases short, with 10 bases between. CDR3 size: 13 residues. The germline gives CDR1 SQVTM, CDR2 ANQGSEA.

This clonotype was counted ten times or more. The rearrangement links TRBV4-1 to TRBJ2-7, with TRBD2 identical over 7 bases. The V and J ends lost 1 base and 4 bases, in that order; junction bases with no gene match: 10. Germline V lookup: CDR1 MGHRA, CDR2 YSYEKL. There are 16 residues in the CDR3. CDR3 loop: CASSQAWAGDGYEQYF. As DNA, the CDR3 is TGCGCCAGCAGCCAAGCTTGGGCGGGAGACGGTTACGAGCAGTACTTC.

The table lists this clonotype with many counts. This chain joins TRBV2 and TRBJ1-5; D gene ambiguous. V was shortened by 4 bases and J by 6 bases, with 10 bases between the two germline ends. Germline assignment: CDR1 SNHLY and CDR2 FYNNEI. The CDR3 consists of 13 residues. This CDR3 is CASSVEVGQPQHF. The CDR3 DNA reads TGTGCCAGCAGTGTGGAGGTTGGTCAGCCCCAGCATTTT.

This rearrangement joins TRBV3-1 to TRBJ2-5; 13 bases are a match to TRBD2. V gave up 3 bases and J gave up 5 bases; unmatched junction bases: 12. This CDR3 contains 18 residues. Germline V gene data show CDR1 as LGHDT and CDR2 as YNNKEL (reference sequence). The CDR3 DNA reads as TGTGCCAGCAGCCACGGATCCAGGACTAGCGGGGGAGGTGAGACCCAGTACTTC. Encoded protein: CASSHGSRTSGGGETQYF.

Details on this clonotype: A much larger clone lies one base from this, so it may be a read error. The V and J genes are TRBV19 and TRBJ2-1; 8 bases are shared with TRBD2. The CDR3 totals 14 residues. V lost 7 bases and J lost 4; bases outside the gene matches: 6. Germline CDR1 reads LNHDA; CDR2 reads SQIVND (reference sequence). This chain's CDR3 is CASTRGGLYNEQFF. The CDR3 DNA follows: TGTGCCAGTACCCGGGGGGGGCTGTACAATGAGCAGTTCTTC.